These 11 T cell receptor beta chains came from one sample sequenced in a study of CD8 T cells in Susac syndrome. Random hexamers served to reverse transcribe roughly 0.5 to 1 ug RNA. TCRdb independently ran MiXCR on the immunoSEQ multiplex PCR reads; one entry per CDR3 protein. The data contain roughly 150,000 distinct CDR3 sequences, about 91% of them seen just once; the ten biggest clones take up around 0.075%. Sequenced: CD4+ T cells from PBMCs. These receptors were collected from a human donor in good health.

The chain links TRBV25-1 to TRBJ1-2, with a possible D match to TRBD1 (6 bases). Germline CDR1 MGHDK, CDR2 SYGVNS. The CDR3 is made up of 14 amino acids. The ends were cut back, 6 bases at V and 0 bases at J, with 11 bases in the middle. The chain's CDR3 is CASRDSQSNYGYTF. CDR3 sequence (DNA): TGTGCCAGCAGGGACAGCCAATCTAACTATGGCTACACCTTC.

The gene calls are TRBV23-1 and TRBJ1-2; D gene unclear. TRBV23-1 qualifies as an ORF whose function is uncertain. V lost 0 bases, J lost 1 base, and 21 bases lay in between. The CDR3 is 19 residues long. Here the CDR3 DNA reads TGCGCCAGCAGTCAATCGTTCGGCTGTTGGACCCCGCTTAACTATGGCTACACCTTC. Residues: CASSQSFGCWTPLNYGYTF.

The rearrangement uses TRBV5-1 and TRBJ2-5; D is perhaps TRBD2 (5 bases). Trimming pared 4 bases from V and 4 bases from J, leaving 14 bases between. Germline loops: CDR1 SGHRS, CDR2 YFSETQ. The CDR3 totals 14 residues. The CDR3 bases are TGCGCCAGCAGCCCGGAGGTAGGAACAGAGACCCAGTACTTC. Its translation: CASSPEVGTETQYF. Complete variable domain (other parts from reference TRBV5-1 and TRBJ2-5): KAGVTQTPRYLIKTRGQQVTLSCSPISGHRSVSWYQQTPGQGLQFLFEYFSETQRNKGNFPGRFSGRQFSNSRSEMNVSTLELGDSALYLCASSPEVGTETQYFGPGTRLLVL.

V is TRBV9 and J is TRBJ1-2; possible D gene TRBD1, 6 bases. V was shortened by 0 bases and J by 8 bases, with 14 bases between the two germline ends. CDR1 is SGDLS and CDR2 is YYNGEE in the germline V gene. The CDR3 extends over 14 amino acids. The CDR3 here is CASSVVETGEGYTF. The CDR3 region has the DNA TGTGCCAGCAGCGTAGTTGAGACAGGAGAGGGCTACACCTTC.

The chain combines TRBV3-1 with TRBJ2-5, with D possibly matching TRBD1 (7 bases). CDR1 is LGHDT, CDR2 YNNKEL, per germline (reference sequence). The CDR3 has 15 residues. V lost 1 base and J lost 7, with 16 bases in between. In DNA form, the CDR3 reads TGTGCCAGCAGCCAAGGCGGGACAGACCCGGGGACCCAGTACTTC. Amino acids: CASSQGGTDPGTQYF.

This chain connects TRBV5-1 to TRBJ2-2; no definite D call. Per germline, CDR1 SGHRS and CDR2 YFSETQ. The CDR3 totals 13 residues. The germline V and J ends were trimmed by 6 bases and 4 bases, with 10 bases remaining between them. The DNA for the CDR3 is TGCGCCAGCACGCTTCGAGGCACCGGGGAGCTGTTTTTT. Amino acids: CASTLRGTGELFF.

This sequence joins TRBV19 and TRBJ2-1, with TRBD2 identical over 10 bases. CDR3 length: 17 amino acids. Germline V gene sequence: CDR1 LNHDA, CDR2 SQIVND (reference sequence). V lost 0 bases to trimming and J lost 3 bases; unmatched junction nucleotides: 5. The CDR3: CASSIDRGTSVYNEQFF. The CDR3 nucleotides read TGTGCCAGTAGTATAGATCGGGGGACTAGCGTCTACAATGAGCAGTTCTTC.

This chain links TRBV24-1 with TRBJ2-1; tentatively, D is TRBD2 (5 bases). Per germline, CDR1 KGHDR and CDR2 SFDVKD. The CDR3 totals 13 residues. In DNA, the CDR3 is TGTGTCTCCGCGGGTCAGCATGACAATGAGCAGTTCTTC. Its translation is CVSAGQHDNEQFF.

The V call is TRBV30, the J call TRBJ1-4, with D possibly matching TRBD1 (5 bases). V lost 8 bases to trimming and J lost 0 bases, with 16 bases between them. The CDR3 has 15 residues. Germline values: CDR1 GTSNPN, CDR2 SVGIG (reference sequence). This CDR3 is CALEGRGPTNEKLFF. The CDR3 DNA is TGTGCCCTCGAGGGGAGGGGTCCAACTAATGAAAAACTGTTTTTT.

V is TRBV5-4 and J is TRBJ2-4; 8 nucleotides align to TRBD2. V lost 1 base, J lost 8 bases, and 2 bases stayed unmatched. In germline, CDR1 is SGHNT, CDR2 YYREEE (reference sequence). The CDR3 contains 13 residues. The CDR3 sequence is CASSLWRGDIQYF. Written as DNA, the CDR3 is TGTGCCAGCAGCTTGTGGCGGGGGGACATTCAGTACTTC.

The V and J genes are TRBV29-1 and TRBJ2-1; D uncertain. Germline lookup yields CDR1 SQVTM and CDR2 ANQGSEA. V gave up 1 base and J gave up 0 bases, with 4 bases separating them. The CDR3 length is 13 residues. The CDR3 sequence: CSVEGGSYNEQFF. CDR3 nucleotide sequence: TGCAGCGTTGAAGGGGGCTCCTACAATGAGCAGTTCTTC.